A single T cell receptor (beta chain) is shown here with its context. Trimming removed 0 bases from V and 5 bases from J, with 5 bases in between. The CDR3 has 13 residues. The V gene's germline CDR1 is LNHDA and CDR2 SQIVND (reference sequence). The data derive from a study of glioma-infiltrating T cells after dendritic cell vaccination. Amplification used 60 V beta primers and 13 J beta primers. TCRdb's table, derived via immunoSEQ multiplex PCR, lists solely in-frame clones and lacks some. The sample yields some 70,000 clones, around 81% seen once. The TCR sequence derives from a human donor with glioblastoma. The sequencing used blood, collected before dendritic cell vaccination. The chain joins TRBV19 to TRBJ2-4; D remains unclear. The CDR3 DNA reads TGTGCCAGTAGTATAGATCGCGAAAACATTCAGTACTTC. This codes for CASSIDRENIQYF.